A selection of T cell receptor beta chains follows, all from one sample in a study of CD8 T cells in ankylosing spondylitis. In TCRdb, the 5' RACE reads were re-called with MiXCR into one record per CDR3 protein. The table shows roughly 90,000 distinct CDR3 sequences, with about 8.6% occurring only once. The sequenced material came from blood, either unsorted or a sorted T cell fraction (not recorded which). The receptors shown here come from a male donor with ankylosing spondylitis or in good health (not recorded which). Each CDR3 is given with its conserved first and last residue. A D gene is named only where the DNA matches it firmly. Only part of the rows carry a size: once, few, many, or a class if the clone is expanded.

cdr3_aa | cdr3_nt | clone_size | j_call | d_call | v_call
CASSQDQGAGSTGELFF | TGTGCCAGCAGCCAAGATCAGGGAGCGGGAAGCACCGGGGAGCTGTTTTTT | . | TRBJ2-2 | TRBD2 | TRBV14
CASSYLDSSYEQYF | TGTGCCAGCAGTTACCTGGACAGCTCCTACGAGCAGTACTTC | many | TRBJ2-7 | . | TRBV6-5
CSVEDLSGAAFF | TGCAGCGTTGAAGATCTGTCAGGGGCCGCTTTCTTT | . | TRBJ1-1 | . | TRBV29-1
CSVRMGLGSRPHYTNEQFF | TGCAGCGTGCGGATGGGTCTGGGCTCTCGACCCCACTATACAAATGAGCAGTTCTTC | many | TRBJ2-1 | . | TRBV29-1
CASGGAGTNYGYTF | TGTGCCAGCGGGGGAGCCGGAACTAACTATGGCTACACCTTC | many | TRBJ1-2 | . | TRBV12-3/TRBV12-4
CSALDPNTEAFF | TGCAGTGCTTTAGACCCGAACACTGAAGCTTTCTTT | many | TRBJ1-1 | . | TRBV20-1
CASSPQLSSGQETQYF | TGTGCCAGCTCACCACAACTATCTTCCGGCCAAGAGACCCAGTACTTC | many | TRBJ2-5 | . | TRBV18
CASSSVLQGYEQYF | TGTGCCAGCAGCTCGGTACTACAGGGATACGAGCAGTACTTC | many | TRBJ2-7 | . | TRBV5-5
CASDETYTGELFF | TGTGCCTCGGATGAGACCTACACCGGGGAGCTGTTTTTT | many | TRBJ2-2 | . | TRBV6-2/TRBV6-3
CASSNGLGTDTQYF | TGTGCTAGCTCGAACGGACTAGGGACTGATACGCAGTATTTT | many | TRBJ2-3 | TRBD2 | TRBV7-7
CASSFFVAGGPETQYF | TGTGCCAGCAGCTTTTTTGTAGCGGGGGGGCCGGAGACCCAGTACTTC | . | TRBJ2-5 | TRBD2 | TRBV11-2
CASRTWPGGPEQFF | TGTGCCAGCAGGACTTGGCCGGGGGGGCCTGAGCAGTTCTTC | few | TRBJ2-1 | TRBD2 | TRBV6-4
CASSQVSGDYGYTF | TGCGCCAGCAGCCAAGTTTCAGGGGACTATGGCTACACCTTC | many | TRBJ1-2 | . | TRBV4-1
CASSFWGRRDQPDEQYF | TGTGCCAGCAGCTTCTGGGGGCGTCGCGATCAACCCGACGAGCAGTACTTC | many | TRBJ2-7 | . | TRBV7-8
CSARLQRQATEQYF | TGCAGTGCTAGACTCCAGAGACAGGCCACGGAGCAGTACTTC | many | TRBJ2-7 | . | TRBV20-1
CSARDTGQNEKLFF | TGCAGTGCTAGAGACACGGGACAGAATGAAAAACTGTTTTTT | many | TRBJ1-4 | TRBD1 | TRBV20-1
CASSPSLGFTDTQYF | TGTGCCAGCAGCCCCTCGTTGGGTTTCACAGATACGCAGTATTTT | many | TRBJ2-3 | . | TRBV9
CASSLAWPTQAFF | TGTGCCAGCAGCTTAGCGTGGCCCACCCAAGCTTTCTTT | many | TRBJ1-1 | . | TRBV7-2
CASSLVAGAGAEAFF | TGCGCCAGCAGCTTGGTTGCGGGGGCAGGGGCTGAAGCTTTCTTT | many | TRBJ1-1 | . | TRBV5-1
CASSPGQGATYNEQFF | TGCGCCAGCAGCCCCGGGCAGGGGGCTACTTACAATGAGCAGTTCTTC | many | TRBJ2-1 | TRBD1 | TRBV5-1
CASSVRPQGADGYTF | TGCGCCAGCAGCGTCCGTCCACAGGGGGCGGATGGCTACACCTTC | . | TRBJ1-2 | TRBD1 | TRBV5-1
CSASQDRGETQYF | TGCAGTGCTAGCCAGGACAGGGGAGAGACCCAGTACTTC | . | TRBJ2-5 | TRBD1 | TRBV20-1
CASTQDRVKNEQYF | TGTGCCAGCACCCAGGACAGGGTCAAGAACGAGCAGTACTTC | few | TRBJ2-7 | TRBD1 | TRBV6-2/TRBV6-3
CASSLLDRGRTGELFF | TGTGCCAGCAGCTTACTGGATCGCGGGAGAACCGGGGAGCTGTTTTTT | many | TRBJ2-2 | TRBD2 | TRBV7-9
CASSPESGVGYTF | TGTGCCAGCTCCCCAGAGTCCGGGGTCGGCTACACCTTC | many | TRBJ1-2 | . | TRBV18
CASSGSEAFF | TGTGCCAGCAGTGGGAGTGAAGCTTTCTTT | many | TRBJ1-1 | . | TRBV12-3/TRBV12-4
CASSLASSGRKKAYNEQFF | TGTGCCAGCAGCTTAGCCTCCAGCGGCCGGAAAAAAGCCTACAATGAGCAGTTCTTC | . | TRBJ2-1 | . | TRBV11-1
CASSSNQGSTYGYTF | TGTGCCAGCAGCTCCAATCAGGGGAGTACCTATGGCTACACCTTC | . | TRBJ1-2 | . | TRBV7-2
CSVEDRGREQYF | TGCAGCGTTGAAGATCGGGGGCGCGAGCAGTACTTC | many | TRBJ2-7 | . | TRBV29-1
CASSFRGTGELFF | TGTGCCAGCAGTTTTAGGGGAACCGGGGAGCTGTTTTTT | many | TRBJ2-2 | . | TRBV27
CSAGIDEPTNEKLFF | TGCAGTGCCGGGATAGACGAACCAACTAATGAAAAACTGTTTTTT | many | TRBJ1-4 | . | TRBV20-1
CSVEDERSQYF | TGCAGCGTTGAAGATGAGAGGTCACAGTACTTC | many | TRBJ2-5 | . | TRBV29-1
CASSRIKGLAGVNEQFF | TGTGCCAGCAGCAGAATCAAGGGACTAGCGGGAGTTAATGAGCAGTTCTTC | many | TRBJ2-1 | TRBD2 | TRBV7-9
CASSLIVTSGLEGQYF | TGTGCCAGCAGCTTGATCGTGACTAGCGGCCTTGAGGGGCAGTATTTT | many | TRBJ2-3 | TRBD2 | TRBV5-6
CASSTGLANTGELFF | TGTGCCAGTAGTACGGGACTAGCGAACACCGGGGAGCTGTTTTTT | . | TRBJ2-2 | TRBD2 | TRBV19
CSAPANTDTQYF | TGCAGTGCCCCCGCCAACACAGATACGCAGTATTTT | many | TRBJ2-3 | . | TRBV20-1
CASSMRGNGELFF | TGCGCCAGCAGCATGAGGGGTAACGGGGAGCTGTTTTTT | many | TRBJ2-2 | . | TRBV5-1
CSARDRASGTYNEQFF | TGCAGTGCTAGAGATAGGGCTAGCGGGACCTACAATGAGCAGTTCTTC | many | TRBJ2-1 | TRBD2 | TRBV20-1
CASRPAGRWDTEAFF | TGCGCCAGCAGACCGGCAGGGAGGTGGGACACTGAAGCTTTCTTT | many | TRBJ1-1 | . | TRBV5-1
CASSLVGQSNQPQHF | TGTGCCAGCAGCCTGGTGGGCCAAAGCAATCAGCCCCAGCATTTT | few | TRBJ1-5 | . | TRBV7-2
CSASPLRRTETQYF | TGCAGTGCTAGCCCCCTGCGGCGCACAGAGACCCAGTACTTC | many | TRBJ2-5 | . | TRBV20-1
CAISLTGAGLQNTEAFF | TGTGCCATCAGTCTCACAGGGGCCGGACTCCAGAACACTGAAGCTTTCTTT | . | TRBJ1-1 | TRBD1 | TRBV10-3
CSARGADLQGRTFF | TGCAGTGCTAGAGGAGCGGATCTGCAGGGACGAACTTTCTTT | few | TRBJ1-1 | . | TRBV20-1
CSASDKGTAYNSPLHF | TGCAGTGCTAGTGACAAGGGGACGGCGTATAATTCACCCCTCCACTTT | many | TRBJ1-6 | . | TRBV20-1
CASSHDPGTGGYEQYF | TGCGCCAGCAGCCATGATCCCGGGACAGGGGGCTACGAGCAGTACTTC | . | TRBJ2-7 | TRBD1 | TRBV4-1
CASSPDSFGYTF | TGTGCCAGCAGCCCGGACAGTTTTGGCTACACCTTC | many | TRBJ1-2 | . | TRBV14
CASSPNPPNQFF | TGTGCCAGCAGCCCCAACCCCCCTAATCAATTCTTC | many | TRBJ2-1 | . | TRBV7-2
CASSSQDRNTDTQYF | TGCGCCAGCAGCTCCCAGGACAGGAATACAGATACGCAGTATTTT | many | TRBJ2-3 | TRBD1 | TRBV5-1
CSIRQGHQPQHF | TGCAGCATCAGACAGGGTCATCAGCCCCAGCATTTT | few | TRBJ1-5 | TRBD1 | TRBV29-1
CSALEHAYEQYF | TGCAGTGCTCTGGAACATGCCTACGAGCAGTACTTC | medium-sized | TRBJ2-7 | . | TRBV20-1
CASSLRSGRTTDTQYF | TGTGCCAGCAGCTTACGTAGTGGGCGGACCACAGATACGCAGTATTTT | many | TRBJ2-3 | . | TRBV7-2
CAIGPGGEETQYF | TGTGCCATCGGCCCCGGGGGAGAAGAGACCCAGTACTTC | . | TRBJ2-5 | . | TRBV5-6
CASTTSGRNSGELFF | TGTGCCAGCACCACTAGCGGGAGGAATAGCGGGGAGCTGTTTTTT | many | TRBJ2-2 | TRBD2 | TRBV27
CASSSRGLAGEEQYF | TGTGCCAGCAGTTCTCGTGGACTAGCGGGAGAGGAGCAGTACTTC | . | TRBJ2-7 | TRBD2 | TRBV13